This TCR beta chain was recovered during a study of cytomegalovirus exposure and HLA in healthy donors. Germline-derived CDR1 and CDR2 are MNHEY and SVGAGI. The V end lost 6 bases, the J end lost 7 bases, and 6 bases lay between the germline ends. There are 11 residues in the CDR3. This clone was seen a handful of times. Assay used: immunoSEQ multiplex PCR; TCRdb lists only in-frame clones, some missing. The sample has some 150,000 clones; about 87% are singletons. V gene TRBV6-5 combines with J gene TRBJ2-2; no clear D. This TCR came from a man aged 18 to 35 in good health and CMV-seropositive. Specimen: PBMCs. Written as DNA, the CDR3 is TGTGCCAGCAGCAATAGCGGGGAGCTGTTTTTT. Translated: CASSNSGELFF.